These T cell receptor beta chains were read from a single sample in a study of OX40 agonist ivuxolimab in advanced cancers. Sequenced by immunoSEQ multiplex PCR; TCRdb stores in-frame clones only, minus some. The sample includes 90,000 to 100,000 clones, roughly four fifths of them seen just once. This specimen was CD4+ or CD8+ T cells sorted from blood, taken in a trial of the OX40 agonist ivuxolimab. The receptors come from an adult with an advanced solid tumor such as melanoma, head and neck, liver or kidney cancer. Each CDR3 is given with its conserved first and last residue. The order of the fields is CDR3 DNA, CDR3 protein, V gene, J gene, clone size, D gene, CDR3 length. D genes are given only for firm matches. Clone size is shown for a subset of rows, as once, few, many or a class of expanded clone.

DNA: TGTGCCAGCAGTCTCTTCTACAGGGGGCGGTCAGAGACCCAGTACTTC
CDR3: CASSLFYRGRSETQYF
V: TRBV28
J: TRBJ2-5
size: few
D: TRBD1
length: 16

DNA: TGCGCCAGCAGCCCTAGACAGGGGACTGAAAAACTGTTTTTT
CDR3: CASSPRQGTEKLFF
V: TRBV5-1
J: TRBJ1-4
size: NA
D: TRBD1
length: 14

DNA: TGTGCCAGCAGCTCCCGGGGTAGCGGGGTAGCCTACGAGCAGTACTTC
CDR3: CASSSRGSGVAYEQYF
V: TRBV7-2
J: TRBJ2-7
size: NA
D: TRBD2
length: 16

DNA: TGTGCCAGCAGCTCGACAGCAGGAAACACCATATATTTT
CDR3: CASSSTAGNTIYF
V: TRBV5-8
J: TRBJ1-3
size: NA
D: NA
length: 13

DNA: TGTGCCACTTCCGAAACGGGGCTGGCCGGGGAAAAACTGTTTTTT
CDR3: CATSETGLAGEKLFF
V: TRBV15
J: TRBJ1-4
size: NA
D: NA
length: 15

DNA: TGTGCCAGTAGTATAAAACAGGGTCCTAATGAAAAACTGTTTTTT
CDR3: CASSIKQGPNEKLFF
V: TRBV19
J: TRBJ1-4
size: NA
D: NA
length: 15

DNA: TGTGCCAGCGGGGACAGAACCTCTGGGGCCAACGTCCTGACTTTC
CDR3: CASGDRTSGANVLTF
V: TRBV28
J: TRBJ2-6
size: once
D: TRBD1
length: 15

DNA: TGTGCCAGCGGGACAGGAAAAGAAAAATTGTTTTTT
CDR3: CASGTGKEKLFF
V: TRBV28
J: TRBJ1-4
size: NA
D: TRBD1
length: 12

DNA: TGCGCCAGCAGCTTGGTGGGACAGGGCACCGGGGAGCTGTTTTTT
CDR3: CASSLVGQGTGELFF
V: TRBV5-1
J: TRBJ2-2
size: NA
D: TRBD1
length: 15

DNA: TGTGCCAGCAGCTTAGACGGGGGGAATGAGCAGTTCTTC
CDR3: CASSLDGGNEQFF
V: TRBV11-3
J: TRBJ2-1
size: NA
D: TRBD2
length: 13

DNA: TGTGCCAGCAGGGGGGGAGCGACGATGGAGCAGTATTTT
CDR3: CASRGGATMEQYF
V: TRBV28
J: TRBJ2-3
size: NA
D: NA
length: 13

DNA: TGTGCCAGCTCACCGGGCCGCCGAGAGACCCAGTACTTC
CDR3: CASSPGRRETQYF
V: TRBV18
J: TRBJ2-5
size: NA
D: NA
length: 13

DNA: TGTGCCAGCATCAAATCCGGGGTTTCCTACGAGCAGTACTTC
CDR3: CASIKSGVSYEQYF
V: TRBV28
J: TRBJ2-7
size: NA
D: NA
length: 14

DNA: TGTGCCAGCAGTGAAATCCTGGCGGAGGGTGAGCAGTTCTTC
CDR3: CASSEILAEGEQFF
V: TRBV6-1
J: TRBJ2-1
size: NA
D: NA
length: 14

DNA: TGCGCCAGCAGCTTGTCGACGGCCGATAATTCACCCCTCCACTTT
CDR3: CASSLSTADNSPLHF
V: TRBV5-1
J: TRBJ1-6
size: NA
D: NA
length: 15

DNA: TGCAGCGTTGAAGCAAGGGGTGGAAACACCATATATTTT
CDR3: CSVEARGGNTIYF
V: TRBV29-1
J: TRBJ1-3
size: NA
D: NA
length: 13

DNA: TGTGCCAGCTCGAAACGAGGAAACAATGAGCAGTTCTTC
CDR3: CASSKRGNNEQFF
V: TRBV2
J: TRBJ2-1
size: NA
D: NA
length: 13